This TCR beta chain appears in the sequencing data of a study of blood T cell dynamics during melanoma immunotherapy. Germline V CDR1 and CDR2: SNHLY, FYNNEI. The CDR3 spans 10 residues. Trimming pared 4 bases from V and 10 bases from J, leaving 5 bases between. TCRdb keeps only in-frame clones here, not all; method: immunoSEQ multiplex PCR. Here the sample spans around 12,000 clones, about four fifths being singletons. Time point given: week 3, after first cycle of checkpoint inhibitor. Blood was drawn before treatment and at week 3 after checkpoint blockade. Response was assessed by RECIST 1.1 at 12 weeks, except two rapid progressors.

The specimen was blood, collected from a patient treated with checkpoint blockade. This chain uses TRBV2 with TRBJ2-1; D not certain. This TCR was sampled from a human donor with melanoma. The CDR3 region is CASSGSEQFF. CDR3 sequence (DNA): TGTGCCAGCAGTGGTAGCGAGCAGTTCTTC.